This T cell receptor (beta chain) is drawn from a study of shared clonotypes between healthy human individuals. Between the trimmed V and J ends, which lost 5 bases and 5 bases, there was a span of 10 bases. This CDR3 has 13 residues. Germline V gene lookup returns CDR1 SNHLY and CDR2 FYNNEI. Here immunoSEQ multiplex PCR was the method, and the copy in TCRdb shows in-frame clones only, minus some. The sample consists of approximately 2,000,000 clones, 92% of them appearing once. The chain uses TRBV2 and TRBJ2-4; weak D call: TRBD1 (5 bases). The TCR sequence derives from a man aged 18-30 years in good health. Some clones in this sample may be carry-over from other donors' samples. Input material: naive CD4+ T cells from PBMCs. The subset was: CD45RA+ positively selected. CDR3 region: CASSPRVQNIQYF. DNA of the CDR3: TGTGCCAGCAGTCCCAGGGTCCAAAACATTCAGTACTTC.